This TCR beta chain was retrieved from a study of cytomegalovirus exposure and HLA in healthy donors. PCR amplification relied on 60 Vbeta primers (plus 13 Jbeta primers). The protocol was immunoSEQ multiplex PCR, while the TCRdb copy is restricted to in-frame clones and leaves out a portion. The table has over 150,000 clones, just under 80% seen once. In germline, CDR1 is SNHLY, CDR2 FYNNEI. The CDR3 sequence is 15 residues long. V lost 7 bases to trimming and J lost 1 base, with 17 bases between them. Material for sequencing was PBMCs. The gene calls are TRBV2 and TRBJ2-7; weak D call: TRBD1 (6 bases). The clonotype was recovered from a woman between 50 and 59 years old in good health and CMV-seropositive. CDR3 DNA sequence: TGTGCCAGCAAAGAGTCGCAGGGGCCGTCCTACGAGCAGTACTTC. This encodes CASKESQGPSYEQYF.